The 15 T cell receptor beta chains in this list originate from one sample, sequenced in a study of T cell changes during pregnancy in multiple sclerosis (dated by TCRdb to between 2018 and 2021). Libraries were built with the immunoSEQ multiplex PCR assay. TCRdb took this table from immuneACCESS and kept in-frame rearrangements with V and J called. Such tables lack part of the clones; where checked against another copy, unresolved V genes explain under half of the gap, and the rest is unexplained. This sample gives around 26,000 clones in total; 89% of them show up just once. Roughly 15% of the sample is held by the ten biggest clonotypes. The sequencing used CD8+ T cells from peripheral blood mononuclear cells, collected in the second trimester of pregnancy. Every receptor here comes from a female donor with multiple sclerosis, enrolled in a pregnancy study.

The chain uses TRBV27 and TRBJ1-5; D not resolved. The V and J ends lost 3 bases and 6 bases respectively, with 9 bases between them. This CDR3 is built from 13 residues. The V gene's germline CDR1 is MNHEY and CDR2 SMNVEV (reference sequence). CDR3 protein: CASSFSRSQPQHF. Written as DNA, the CDR3 is TGTGCCAGCAGTTTTTCGAGGAGTCAGCCCCAGCATTTT.

This sequence joins TRBV21-1 and TRBJ2-1; the table calls TRBD2, which could not be checked here. TRBV21-1 is reported as a pseudogene. The CDR3 is 15 residues long. CDR3 amino acids: CASSPLAGLDNEQFF. For the CDR3, the DNA is TGTGCCAGCAGTCCCTTAGCGGGCCTTGACAATGAGCAGTTCTTC.

The V and J genes are TRBV29-1 and TRBJ2-7, with TRBD2 matching 9 bases. Trimming cost V 4 bases and J 4 bases; bases outside gene matches: 5. The CDR3 is 13 residues long. Germline CDR1 is SQVTM and CDR2 is ANQGSEA. The CDR3 DNA is TGCAGCGTTGTGGGTAGCGGGAGTTACGAGCAGTACTTC. This gives the protein CSVVGSGSYEQYF.

This clone was seen a handful of times. The V call is TRBV11-1, the J call TRBJ2-2; 8 bases are a match to TRBD1. Germline CDR1 is SGHAT and CDR2 is FQDESV (reference sequence). CDR3 length: 15 amino acids. V was pared by 4 bases and J by 7 bases, with 8 bases of the junction left unmatched. In DNA form, the CDR3 reads TGTGCCAGCAGCTCCCCCCGGACAGGGTTCGGGGAGCTGTTTTTT. This translates into CASSSPRTGFGELFF.

CDR3 amino acids: CASSPATSGTVYEQYF. In DNA form, the CDR3 reads TGTGCCAGCAGCCCCGCCACTAGCGGGACCGTCTACGAGCAGTACTTC. The V gene is TRBV7-9, the J gene TRBJ2-7, with 10 bases aligning to TRBD2. The germline V gene has CDR1 SEHNR and CDR2 FQNEAQ (reference sequence). Trimming took 5 bases from V and 3 from J; bases not matched to a gene: 10. The CDR3 spans 16 residues.

This sequence joins TRBV5-1 and TRBJ2-1; 12 bases line up with TRBD2. The germline V gene encodes CDR1 SGHRS and CDR2 YFSETQ. V shed 2 bases and J 7 bases; nucleotides not matched to a gene: 4. The CDR3 is 15 residues long. For the CDR3, the DNA is TGCGCCAGCAGCTTAACTAGCGGGAGGAGGAATGAGCAGTTCTTC. It translates to CASSLTSGRRNEQFF.

The chain recombines TRBV10-1 with TRBJ2-1, with a possible D match to TRBD2 (6 bases). Germline-derived CDR1 and CDR2 are WNHNN and SYGVQD (reference sequence). Trimming took off 3 bases at V and 6 bases at J, with 21 bases between the two ends. The CDR3 consists of 17 residues. The CDR3 spells CASSDRFGGTLVNEQFF. The CDR3, as DNA: TGCGCCAGCAGTGACCGATTCGGCGGGACGCTGGTCAATGAGCAGTTCTTC.

The chain combines TRBV27 with TRBJ2-1; D is uncertain. The CDR3 is 12 residues long. Germline V lookup: CDR1 MNHEY, CDR2 SMNVEV (reference sequence). Trimming cost V 8 bases and J 9 bases, with 14 bases left between them. CDR3 loop: CASWVISGEQFF. CDR3 nucleotide sequence: TGTGCCAGCTGGGTCATTTCGGGTGAGCAGTTCTTC.

This chain connects TRBV28 to TRBJ2-7; 12 bases are a match to TRBD2. CDR1 is MDHEN and CDR2 is SYDVKM in the germline V gene. This CDR3 comprises 15 residues. V lost 4 bases, J lost 6 bases, and 7 bases stayed unmatched. The CDR3 region is CASSSRTSGMGEQYF. CDR3 in DNA: TGTGCCAGCAGTTCCCGGACTAGCGGGATGGGCGAGCAGTACTTC.

The rearrangement links TRBV6-1 to TRBJ1-5; 8 nucleotides match TRBD1. The CDR3 is made up of 15 amino acids. Germline V lookup: CDR1 MNHNS, CDR2 SASEGT. The junction had 7 bases not matched to a gene; V was cut back by 4 bases and J by 5 bases. Written as DNA, the CDR3 is TGTGCCAGCAGTGCACACAGGGGGTTCGATCAGCCCCAGCATTTT. Amino acid sequence: CASSAHRGFDQPQHF.

V and J are TRBV13 and TRBJ2-3; 8 nucleotides agree with TRBD1. Germline assignment: CDR1 PRHDT and CDR2 FYEKMQ (reference sequence). The J segment lost 0 bases and the V segment lost 5 bases, leaving 4 bases of the junction unmatched. The CDR3 has 15 amino acids. CDR3 residues: CASSLGTGSTDTQYF. The CDR3, as DNA: TGTGCCAGCAGCCTCGGGACAGGTAGCACAGATACGCAGTATTTT.

The chain couples TRBV29-1 to TRBJ2-7; TRBD1 aligns across 10 bases. The CDR3 runs 18 residues. In germline, CDR1 is SQVTM, CDR2 ANQGSEA. V was pared by 0 bases and J by 1 base, with 12 bases of the junction left unmatched. CDR3 sequence: CSVEDRGQGLAGSYEQYF. The CDR3 DNA follows: TGCAGCGTTGAAGATCGGGGACAGGGGCTAGCGGGTTCCTACGAGCAGTACTTC.

The V and J genes are TRBV7-9 and TRBJ2-7; 9 nucleotides line up with TRBD2. V lost 5 bases and J lost 0; bases outside the gene matches: 11. Germline CDR1 SEHNR, CDR2 FQNEAQ (reference sequence). The CDR3 spans 17 residues. The CDR3 protein is CASSARVAGESSYEQYF. The CDR3 DNA is TGTGCCAGCAGCGCCAGGGTAGCGGGAGAAAGCTCCTACGAGCAGTACTTC.

This clone was seen just once. The V and J genes are TRBV7-9 and TRBJ1-1; perhaps TRBD1 as D (5 bases). The CDR3 contains 12 residues. Germline loops: CDR1 SEHNR, CDR2 FQNEAQ (reference sequence). Between the trimmed V and J ends, which lost 6 bases and 6 bases, there was a span of 11 bases. Written as DNA, the CDR3 is TGTGCCAGCAGTCCAGGGTTATCTGAAGCTTTCTTT. As protein: CASSPGLSEAFF.

This clone is judged medium-sized (0.01 to 0.1%). The J gene is TRBJ2-7, the V gene TRBV27; 11 positions match TRBD1. The CDR3 loop spans 14 amino acids. CDR1 is MNHEY and CDR2 is SMNVEV in the germline V gene (reference sequence). The V segment lost 4 bases and the J segment 5 bases; nucleotides outside the gene matches: 4. The CDR3 protein is CASSYGQGADEQYF. As DNA, the CDR3 is TGTGCCAGCAGTTACGGACAGGGGGCGGACGAGCAGTACTTC.